Given below is one T cell receptor (beta chain) in context. Its target is unknown. This specimen comes from a study of blood T cells in healthy people across ages. Primers used in a second PCR of about 7 to 11 cycles were a sample-barcoded 5' primer and a J-beta primer mix. MiXCR, applied by TCRdb to the 5' RACE reads, yields one record per CDR3 protein. Found here are 550,000 to 800,000 distinct CDR3 sequences, less than 40% of them singletons; the top ten hold 15% to 19%. Germline V CDR1 and CDR2: SGHTA, FQGNSA. The CDR3 has 14 residues. The V gene lost 1 base and the J gene lost 7 bases, with 13 bases spanning the gap. Study findings and constraints: Naive T cell percentage showed a strong correlation with the diversity of TCR beta. Per million T cells, the diversity of TCR beta decreased roughly linearly as age advanced.

This TCR was sampled from an elderly woman in good health. The sample was blood. This sequence joins TRBV7-2 and TRBJ2-5; D perhaps matches TRBD2 (5 bases). CDR3 bases: TGTGCCAGCAGCTTAGATGCTCCGGCGGGGACCCAGTACTTC. Protein sequence: CASSLDAPAGTQYF.